This T cell receptor beta chain was captured in a study of response to subunit inactivated influenza vaccine. General study results and limits: Few additional T cells are recruited per seasonal influenza vaccination, authors suggested.

From the RT-PCR reads, TCRdb called clonotypes with MiXCR, one entry per CDR3 protein. The sample lists some 190,000 distinct CDR3 sequences, around 15% occurring once. Note on this clonotype: Its specificity is not known. Sequence at one end of the junction differs from germline and may be a read error.

The CDR3 totals 15 residues. Germline CDR1 and CDR2: MNHEY and SMNVEV (reference sequence). This receptor was obtained from a man aged 45-65 years who received an inactivated influenza vaccine. This material consisted of CD8+ T cells sorted from PBMCs, taken around 5 days after vaccination. The chain has TRBV27 and TRBJ2-7, with D uncertain. The CDR3 sequence: CASSATGRLLVPVSF. DNA of the CDR3: TGTGCCAGCAGTGCTACCGGACGCCTCTTAGTACCCGTAAGCTTC.